This T cell receptor (beta chain) was captured in a study of blood T cell repertoires in COVID-19. Study-level background: Some COVID-19 samples were acute and others convalescent; all came from the United States, Italy and Spain.

Living in 25 or so US areas, the participants were between roughly 18 and 95 years of age. Within 2 weeks before study entry, exposed participants met a COVID-19 case. CDR1 and CDR2 (germline): MNHEY, SMNVEV (reference sequence). Unmatched junction bases numbered 6, after V lost 5 bases and J lost 5 bases. The CDR3 covers 14 residues. In the original analysis: Nucleated cell number was recorded as an estimate derived from reference gene primer amplification. The protocol was immunoSEQ multiplex PCR, while the TCRdb copy is restricted to in-frame clones and leaves out a portion. V and J calls and clone size follow that table, whereas D and trimming were derived from the DNA. This sample yields 330,000 or so clones, of which 88% are seen a single time; approximately 0.93% belongs to the top ten.

The rearrangement links TRBV27 to TRBJ2-5, with 9 bases fitting TRBD2. Source material: PBMCs or T cells enriched from blood (not recorded which). The sequence was collected from a woman aged 25-40 years who had been exposed to COVID-19. CDR3: CASSHSGSTETQYF. Here the CDR3 DNA reads TGTGCCAGCAGTCATAGCGGGAGTACGGAGACCCAGTACTTC.